This TCR beta chain was documented in a study of cytomegalovirus exposure and HLA in healthy donors. At the level of the study: One earlier analysis, a look at 150 million to 200 million T cells, found around 110 million unique TCR beta sequences. General study points: Cytomegalovirus status, reportedly, was diagnosed with high specificity and sensitivity by the classifier. A later look showed TCR association rates differing by HLA locus, highest for DRB1 and lowest for HLA-C. A few chains tied to CMV proved CMV antigen-specific in vitro.

It was with 60 Vbeta and 13 Jbeta primers that the PCR ran. The data were produced by immunoSEQ multiplex PCR, yet TCRdb's version contains in-frame clones alone and is incomplete. Of about 180,000 clones listed, approximately 79% were seen once; the top ten hold approximately 0.69%. Trimming removed 6 bases from V and 10 bases from J, with 9 bases in between. The CDR3 is 10 amino acids. CDR1 is MNHNS, CDR2 SASEGT, per germline. Details on this clone: What it recognizes is unknown.

The sample consisted of PBMCs. The receptor's source is a woman between 40 and 55 years old in good health and CMV-seronegative. The rearrangement links TRBV6-1 to TRBJ1-1; D uncertain. The CDR3 reads CASSTAGAFF. In DNA, the CDR3 is TGTGCCAGCAGCACTGCCGGAGCTTTCTTT.